This T cell receptor (beta chain) derives from a study of beta chain features in type 1 diabetes. Regarding the study as a whole: Significant though moderate, a shortening of TCRB CDR3s appeared in all four CD4+ subsets of Type 1 diabetes patients. Type 1 diabetes patients had VDJ junctions that carried fewer insertions and more deletions.

What was sequenced were expressed TCRB transcripts, since all of the isolated RNA had been reverse transcribed. The repertoire was sequenced with immunoSEQ multiplex PCR; TCRdb's copy has only in-frame clones and lacks some. The repertoire holds some 360,000 clones, with over 8.5% as singletons. This clone showed up just a few times. The antigen remains undetermined. This TCR derives from a man in his thirties or forties with type 1 diabetes. Sequences were obtained from central memory CD4+ T cells from blood.

CDR3 in amino acids: CASRGLVGTGELFF. Written as DNA, the CDR3 is TGCGCCAGCCGGGGACTAGTCGGCACCGGGGAGCTGTTTTTT. V and J are TRBV10-2 and TRBJ2-2, with TRBD2 matching over 8 bases. The CDR3 loop spans 14 amino acids. Losses at the gene ends were 8 bases for V and 4 bases for J; bases not matched to a gene: 6. Germline V gene sequence: CDR1 WSHSY, CDR2 SAAADI.